The 8 T cell receptor beta chains in this list originate from one sample, sequenced in a study of low-dose radiotherapy and immunotherapy resistance in tumors. TRAV- and TRBV-specific primers primed first-strand cDNA, covering alpha and beta chains. Amplification of TCRs used a constant-region primer and V-primer adapter for about 21 PCR cycles. In TCRdb, the reads were re-called with MiXCR into one record per CDR3 protein. Found here are more than 90,000 distinct CDR3 sequences, around 21% of them singletons; the top ten hold about 4%. The time point here: after trial treatment. The treatment: LDRT plus nivolumab, ipilimumab, low-dose cyclophosphamide and aspirin (RACIN trial). Sequenced material: PBMCs, taken after low-dose radiotherapy plus immunotherapy. The receptors were gathered from a male donor with prostate cancer.

A few counts support this clonotype. The CDR3 DNA follows: TGCAGTGCTAGAGATAGCCAGCGGGGGGGCCGGGGCGGGGAGCTGTTTTTT. Translated, it gives CSARDSQRGGRGGELFF. The rearrangement uses TRBV20-1 and TRBJ2-2, with 10 bases fitting TRBD2. The germline CDR1 and CDR2 sequences are DFQATT and SNEGSKA (reference sequence). The J segment lost 7 bases and the V segment lost 0 bases, leaving 11 bases of the junction unmatched. This CDR3 comprises 17 residues.

This clonotype was seen ten or more times. The chain joins TRBV7-3 to TRBJ2-3; D remains ambiguous. The CDR3 length is 14 residues. Trimming shortened V by 5 bases and J by 3 bases, and 12 bases separated the two germline ends. CDR1 SGHTA and CDR2 FQGTGA come from the germline V gene. The CDR3 nucleotides are TGTGCCAGCAGCGATCTCGGACCTACAGATACGCAGTATTTT. It specifies CASSDLGPTDTQYF.

This clonotype was counted many times. The rearrangement uses TRBV3-1 and TRBJ1-5; D unclear. The V gene lost 0 bases and the J gene lost 4 bases, with 13 bases spanning the gap. This CDR3 contains 16 residues. Germline V gene sequence: CDR1 LGHDT, CDR2 YNNKEL (reference sequence). CDR3: CASSQEPPSGNQPQHF. The CDR3 DNA reads TGTGCCAGCAGCCAAGAACCCCCCTCGGGGAATCAGCCCCAGCATTTT.

This clonotype appeared many times. The chain joins TRBV7-6 to TRBJ2-3; TRBD2 might be the D (5 bases). With 5 bases removed from V and 4 bases from J, the gap between germline ends came to 10 bases. Germline CDR1 and CDR2: SGHVS and FNYEAQ. The CDR3 sequence is 13 residues long. The CDR3 protein is CASSNLGADTQYF. The CDR3 DNA sequence: TGTGCCAGCAGCAACCTCGGGGCAGATACGCAGTATTTT. Full variable domain (outside the CDR3, taken from reference TRBV7-6 and TRBJ2-3): GAGVSQSPRYKVTKRGQDVALRCDPISGHVSLYWYRQALGQGPEFLTYFNYEAQQDKSGLPNDRFSAERPEGSISTLTIQRTEQRDSAMYRCASSNLGADTQYFGPGTRLTVL.

This chain links TRBV6-2 or TRBV6-3 with TRBJ2-7; 11 bases fit TRBD1. J was trimmed by 3 bases and V by 8 bases; bases with no gene match: 9. The CDR3 is 15 amino acids. From germline, CDR1 is MNHEY and CDR2 SVGEGT. The CDR3 DNA is TGTGCCAGCTGCCGTCCGGGACAGGGGGTCTACGAGCAGTACTTC. It is translated as CASCRPGQGVYEQYF.

This clonotype was seen many times. V and J are TRBV11-1 and TRBJ2-3; 11 bases fit TRBD2. This CDR3 region has 16 residues. V trimming: 3 bases; J trimming: 1 base; junction bases outside the gene matches: 3. Germline CDR1 reads SGHAT; CDR2 reads FQDESV (reference sequence). CDR3 sequence reads: CASSLKGLAGTDTQYF. CDR3 bases: TGTGCCAGCAGCTTGAAGGGACTAGCGGGCACAGATACGCAGTATTTT.

The genes are TRBV18 and TRBJ2-2; D is unclear. The V end was cut by 3 bases, the J end by 3 bases, with 5 bases between. Germline values: CDR1 KGHSH, CDR2 LQKENI. The CDR3 contains 13 residues. The CDR3 loop reads CASSPADTGELFF. CDR3 nucleotide sequence: TGTGCCAGCTCACCTGCGGACACCGGGGAGCTGTTTTTT. Looking up the rest from reference TRBV18 and TRBJ2-2 gives the full variable domain: NAGVMQNPRHLVRRRGQEARLRCSPMKGHSHVYWYRQLPEEGLKFMVYLQKENIIDESGMPKERFSAEFPKEGPSILRIQQVVRGDSAAYFCASSPADTGELFFGEGSRLTVL.

This clonotype was seen at least ten times. V is TRBV7-9 and J is TRBJ1-5; D is ambiguous. There are 12 residues in the CDR3. V lost 5 bases and J lost 7, with 9 bases in between. Germline V gives CDR1 SEHNR, CDR2 FQNEAQ (reference sequence). The CDR3 DNA follows: TGTGCCAGCAGCCTCGTTGACCAGCCCCAGCATTTT. Translating gives CASSLVDQPQHF.